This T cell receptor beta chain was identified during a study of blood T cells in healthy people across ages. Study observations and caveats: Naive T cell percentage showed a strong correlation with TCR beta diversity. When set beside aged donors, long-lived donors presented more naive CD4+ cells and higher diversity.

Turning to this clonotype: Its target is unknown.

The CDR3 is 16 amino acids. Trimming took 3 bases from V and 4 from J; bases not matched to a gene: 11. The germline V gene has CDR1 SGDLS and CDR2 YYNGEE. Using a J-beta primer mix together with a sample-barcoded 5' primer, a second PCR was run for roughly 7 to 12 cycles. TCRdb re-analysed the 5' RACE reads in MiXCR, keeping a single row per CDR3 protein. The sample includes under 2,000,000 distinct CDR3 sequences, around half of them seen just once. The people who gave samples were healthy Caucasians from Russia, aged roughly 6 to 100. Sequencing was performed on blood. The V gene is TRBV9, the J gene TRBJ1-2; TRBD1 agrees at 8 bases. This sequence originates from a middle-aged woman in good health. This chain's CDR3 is CASSDEQGASVYGYTF. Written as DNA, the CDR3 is TGTGCCAGCAGCGACGAGCAGGGGGCGAGTGTCTATGGCTACACCTTC.